Presented here are 28 T cell receptor beta chains from one specimen sequenced in a study of blood T cell repertoires in COVID-19 (dated by TCRdb to 2019 to 2021). Library method: the immunoSEQ multiplex PCR assay. TCRdb retrieved this table from immuneACCESS and kept in-frame rearrangements only. Not all clones are present; in checked studies, unresolved V genes account for under half, and no reason is known for the remainder. This sample has roughly 230,000 clones in its table, and around 90% of those were observed once. The ten most abundant clones make up over 0.55% of the sample. Sequenced sample: peripheral blood. These receptors originate from a human donor in a cohort sampled during active COVID-19.

The chain uses TRBV5-5 and TRBJ2-5; unclear D gene. The CDR3 is made up of 13 amino acids. V lost 3 bases and J 1 base, leaving 7 bases between the germline ends. CDR1 SGHKS and CDR2 YYEKEE come from the germline V gene (reference sequence). Here the CDR3 reads CASSSTPQETQYF. DNA of the CDR3: TGTGCCAGCAGCTCAACACCCCAAGAGACCCAGTACTTC.

This clone has only one observation. This chain uses TRBV18 with TRBJ2-7; D remains ambiguous. The V and J ends lost 4 bases and 2 bases respectively, with 12 bases between them. Germline lookup yields CDR1 KGHSH and CDR2 LQKENI. The CDR3 sequence is 14 residues long. In DNA, the CDR3 is TGTGCCAGCTCACTGGGCGCCGAAGCCTACGAGCAGTACTTC. Translation gives CASSLGAEAYEQYF. Using reference TRBV18 and TRBJ2-7 for the parts outside the CDR3, the full variable domain is NAGVMQNPRHLVRRRGQEARLRCSPMKGHSHVYWYRQLPEEGLKFMVYLQKENIIDESGMPKERFSAEFPKEGPSILRIQQVVRGDSAAYFCASSLGAEAYEQYFGPGTRLTVT.

The chain has TRBV7-9 and TRBJ2-5, with D possibly matching TRBD2 (5 bases). The CDR3 is 13 amino acids. Deletions cut 2 bases from V and 5 bases from J, with 9 bases between. Germline CDR1 reads SEHNR; CDR2 reads FQNEAQ (reference sequence). The CDR3 here is CASSLFPGETQYF. DNA of the CDR3: TGTGCCAGCAGCTTATTTCCGGGGGAGACCCAGTACTTC.

V is TRBV19 and J is TRBJ2-3, with a weak D call TRBD2 (5 bases). This CDR3 contains 13 residues. Trimming took 10 bases from V and 0 from J, leaving 11 bases between them. Germline CDR1 LNHDA, CDR2 SQIVND (reference sequence). CDR3 protein: CATRLISTDTQYF. The CDR3 nucleotides read TGTGCCACCAGACTAATAAGCACAGATACGCAGTATTTT.

The genes are TRBV11-3 and TRBJ2-1, with a weak D call TRBD2 (7 bases). V was cut by 0 bases and J by 4 bases, with 16 bases left in between. This CDR3 contains 17 residues. Germline V gene data show CDR1 as SGHNT and CDR2 as YENEEA. The CDR3 loop is CASSLDQGGGAYNEQFF. The CDR3 DNA reads TGTGCCAGCAGCTTAGATCAAGGAGGGGGGGCGTACAATGAGCAGTTCTTC.

This rearrangement joins TRBV30 to TRBJ2-7, with D perhaps matching TRBD2 (6 bases). Germline assignment: CDR1 GTSNPN and CDR2 SVGIG (reference sequence). V gave up 1 base and J gave up 4 bases, with 17 bases separating them. This CDR3 contains 15 residues. Here the CDR3 DNA reads TGTGCCTGGAGTGCGGGCCTGGAGGGTTTTTACGAGCAGTACTTC. Protein: CAWSAGLEGFYEQYF. Based on the CDR3 plus reference TRBV30 and TRBJ2-7, the full variable domain is SQTIHQWPATLVQPVGSPLSLECTVEGTSNPNLYWYRQAAGRGLQLLFYSVGIGQISSEVPQNLSASRPQDRQFILSSKKLLLSDSGFYLCAWSAGLEGFYEQYFGPGTRLTVT.

The chain joins TRBV28 to TRBJ2-7; TRBD2 matches at 11 bases. The CDR3 totals 15 residues. Unmatched junction bases numbered 14, after V lost 9 bases and J lost 7 bases. Germline V gene lookup returns CDR1 MDHEN and CDR2 SYDVKM. In nucleotides, the CDR3 is TGTGCCAGTTCGGGGGGAACTAGCGGGAGTCGGGAGCAGTACTTC. Translated: CASSGGTSGSREQYF. The full variable domain, with the rest looked up from reference TRBV28 and TRBJ2-7, is DVKVTQSSRYLVKRTGEKVFLECVQDMDHENMFWYRQDPGLGLRLIYFSYDVKMKEKGDIPEGYSVSREKKERFSLILESASTNQTSMYLCASSGGTSGSREQYFGPGTRLTVT.

V and J are TRBV10-2 and TRBJ2-1; 7 bases agree with TRBD1. Germline-derived CDR1 and CDR2 are WSHSY and SAAADI. The CDR3 has 14 residues. V shed 3 bases, J shed 6 bases, and the junction held 5 bases outside the gene matches. The CDR3 coding sequence is TGCGCCAGCAGTGACAGGGGGAGAGGCAATGAGCAGTTCTTC. Translation: CASSDRGRGNEQFF.

The rearrangement links TRBV7-2 to TRBJ1-6; a weak D match, TRBD1 (6 bases). The CDR3 sequence is 17 residues long. Germline V gene data show CDR1 as SGHTA and CDR2 as FQGNSA. Trimming pared 5 bases from V and 0 bases from J, leaving 14 bases between. The CDR3 is CASSLRTVGSYNSPLHF. Written as DNA, the CDR3 is TGTGCCAGCAGCCTGAGGACAGTCGGCTCCTATAATTCACCCCTCCACTTT.

The J gene is TRBJ2-5, the V gene TRBV5-4; D is unclear. The V gene lost 0 bases and the J gene lost 2 bases, with 8 bases spanning the gap. The germline V gene encodes CDR1 SGHNT and CDR2 YYREEE (reference sequence). The CDR3 contains 14 residues. CDR3 residues: CASSLEAWQETQYF. CDR3 sequence (DNA): TGTGCCAGCAGCTTGGAAGCTTGGCAAGAGACCCAGTACTTC.

The J gene is TRBJ2-7, the V gene TRBV6-2 or TRBV6-3; D might be TRBD1 (5 bases). The V and J ends lost 5 bases and 0 bases respectively, with 14 bases between them. Germline V gene data show CDR1 as MNHEY and CDR2 as SVGEGT. CDR3 size: 15 residues. CDR3 amino acids: CASSNARELSYEQYF. As DNA, the CDR3 is TGTGCCAGCAGTAACGCCAGGGAACTCTCCTACGAGCAGTACTTC.

V is TRBV3-1 (or the pseudogene TRBV3-2) and J is TRBJ1-2, with TRBD1 identical over 7 bases. The germline CDR1 and CDR2 sequences are LGHDT and YNNKEL (reference sequence). Trimming at V came to 4 bases and at J to 8 bases, leaving 13 bases not matched to a gene. This CDR3 is built from 15 residues. The CDR3 loop is CASSPDVQGLGGYTF. In nucleotides, the CDR3 is TGTGCCAGCAGCCCGGACGTACAGGGGTTGGGGGGCTACACCTTC.

The V gene is TRBV6-2 or TRBV6-3, the J gene TRBJ2-1; no firm D call. The CDR3 is made up of 16 amino acids. Trimming shortened V by 3 bases and J by 6 bases, and 18 bases separated the two germline ends. Germline V gene sequence: CDR1 MNHEY, CDR2 SVGEGT. Here the CDR3 reads CASSYLPDEVGNEQFF. DNA for the CDR3: TGTGCCAGCAGTTATCTACCGGATGAGGTGGGCAATGAGCAGTTCTTC.

The V gene is TRBV19, the J gene TRBJ1-2, with 8 bases fitting TRBD1. The CDR3 has 15 residues. Germline V CDR1 and CDR2: LNHDA, SQIVND (reference sequence). Losses at the gene ends were 1 base for V and 2 bases for J; bases not matched to a gene: 3. The CDR3 region is CASSIGWTGNYGYTF. The CDR3 DNA is TGTGCCAGTAGTATAGGATGGACAGGGAACTATGGCTACACCTTC. The variable domain in full, with the rest retrieved from reference TRBV19 and TRBJ1-2, is DGGITQSPKYLFRKEGQNVTLSCEQNLNHDAMYWYRQDPGQGLRLIYYSQIVNDFQKGDIAEGYSVSREKKESFPLTVTSAQKNPTAFYLCASSIGWTGNYGYTFGSGTRLTVV.

This clone showed up just once. This chain uses TRBV21-1 with TRBJ1-3. TRBV21-1 is noted as a pseudogene. The CDR3 spans 14 residues. The CDR3 bases are TGTGCCAGCAGCTTATGGAGGTCTGGAAACACCATATATTTT. This translates into CASSLWRSGNTIYF.

A few counts support this clone. Here the CDR3 reads CASSQPRDSPNYGYTF. As DNA, the CDR3 is TGCGCCAGCAGCCAACCCCGGGACAGCCCTAACTATGGCTACACCTTC. The chain is built from TRBV4-1 and TRBJ1-2; 7 bases are a match to TRBD1. CDR1 MGHRA and CDR2 YSYEKL come from the germline V gene. The CDR3 extends over 16 amino acids. With V trimmed by 2 bases and J by 0 bases, 6 bases remained unmatched.

The rearrangement joins TRBV6-2 or TRBV6-3 to TRBJ1-5; 7 nucleotides line up with TRBD1. V trimming: 4 bases; J trimming: 4 bases; junction bases outside the gene matches: 13. This CDR3 comprises 17 residues. Germline CDR1 MNHEY, CDR2 SVGEGT. CDR3 amino acids: CASSSSYRGSLNQPQHF. The CDR3 DNA reads TGTGCCAGCAGTTCCTCGTACAGGGGCTCCTTAAATCAGCCCCAGCATTTT.

The rearrangement uses TRBV7-9 and TRBJ1-3; perhaps TRBD1 as D (5 bases). V gave up 2 bases and J gave up 3 bases, with 14 bases separating them. CDR3 length: 16 amino acids. The germline V gene has CDR1 SEHNR and CDR2 FQNEAQ (reference sequence). The CDR3 DNA follows: TGTGCCAGCAGCTTAATGAGGGACTCAGGTGGAAACACCATATATTTT. Translated, it gives CASSLMRDSGGNTIYF. Drawing the rest from reference TRBV7-9 and TRBJ1-3, the complete variable domain is DTGVSQNPRHKITKRGQNVTFRCDPISEHNRLYWYRQTLGQGPEFLTYFQNEAQLEKSRLLSDRFSAERPKGSFSTLEIQRTEQGDSAMYLCASSLMRDSGGNTIYFGEGSWLTVV.

The chain couples TRBV27 to TRBJ2-3; 9 nucleotides match TRBD1. Germline V gives CDR1 MNHEY, CDR2 SMNVEV (reference sequence). The V segment lost 5 bases and the J segment 1 base; nucleotides outside the gene matches: 4. The CDR3 spans 15 residues. The CDR3 bases are TGTGCCAGCAGTGTGCGGACAGGGGGCACAGATACGCAGTATTTT. Translating gives CASSVRTGGTDTQYF.

V and J are TRBV11-2 and TRBJ2-2, with D maybe TRBD1 (6 bases). This CDR3 contains 15 residues. Trimming removed 5 bases from V and 2 bases from J, with 12 bases in between. The germline V gene has CDR1 SGHAT and CDR2 FQNNGV. The CDR3 is CASSPRQVNTGELFF. CDR3 bases: TGTGCCAGCAGCCCCCGACAGGTTAACACCGGGGAGCTGTTTTTT.

The rearrangement uses TRBV9 and TRBJ1-2; 7 nucleotides match TRBD1. Germline values: CDR1 SGDLS, CDR2 YYNGEE. The V gene end was trimmed by 0 bases and the J gene end by 0 bases; junction bases not matched to a gene: 11. The CDR3 is 18 amino acids. This CDR3 reads CASSVGYGTAKANYGYTF. Here the CDR3 DNA reads TGTGCCAGCAGCGTAGGCTACGGGACAGCCAAAGCTAACTATGGCTACACCTTC.

The chain carries TRBV3-1 (or the pseudogene TRBV3-2) and TRBJ1-2, with D uncertain. Germline V gene sequence: CDR1 LGHDT, CDR2 YNNKEL (reference sequence). V gave up 2 bases and J gave up 7 bases, with 11 bases separating them. The CDR3 runs to 13 residues. The CDR3, as DNA: TGTGCCAGCAGCCAAAGGTCCGACTCTGGCTACACCTTC. Translated: CASSQRSDSGYTF.

The rearrangement uses TRBV7-9 and TRBJ2-5; D is uncertain. This CDR3 has 14 residues. The germline CDR1 and CDR2 sequences are SEHNR and FQNEAQ (reference sequence). V dropped 0 bases and J dropped 2 bases, with 7 bases sitting between them. The CDR3 loop is CASSLAVPQETQYF. CDR3 sequence (DNA): TGTGCCAGCAGCTTAGCTGTTCCTCAAGAGACCCAGTACTTC.

The chain has TRBV13 and TRBJ2-5, with no clear D. The CDR3 is made up of 14 amino acids. Germline CDR1 reads PRHDT; CDR2 reads FYEKMQ (reference sequence). Trimming removed 3 bases from V and 0 bases from J, with 8 bases in between. In nucleotides, the CDR3 is TGTGCCAGCAGCTTCCTCGAGGACCAAGAGACCCAGTACTTC. As protein: CASSFLEDQETQYF.

On this clone itself: Other DNA variants within this sample encode the same CDR3. The J gene is TRBJ1-4, the V gene TRBV28; maybe TRBD1 (5 bases). Between the trimmed V and J ends, which lost 2 bases and 1 base, there was a span of 8 bases. Germline CDR1 and CDR2: MDHEN and SYDVKM. The CDR3 contains 15 residues. CDR3 bases: TGTGCCAGCAGTTTAAGCCAGGGAACTAATGAAAAACTGTTTTTT. Protein: CASSLSQGTNEKLFF. The full variable domain, completed using reference TRBV28 and TRBJ1-4, is DVKVTQSSRYLVKRTGEKVFLECVQDMDHENMFWYRQDPGLGLRLIYFSYDVKMKEKGDIPEGYSVSREKKERFSLILESASTNQTSMYLCASSLSQGTNEKLFFGSGTQLSVL.

This clone was seen a few times. This chain uses TRBV7-6 with TRBJ2-2; 7 nucleotides agree with TRBD2. CDR1 SGHVS and CDR2 FNYEAQ come from the germline V gene. CDR3 length: 18 residues. V trimming: 0 bases; J trimming: 1 base; junction bases outside the gene matches: 8. In DNA form, the CDR3 reads TGTGCCAGCAGCTTAGCGTGGCGGGCTAGCGGGAACACCGGGGAGCTGTTTTTT. It yields the protein CASSLAWRASGNTGELFF.

The chain employs TRBV5-6 and TRBJ2-7; 11 bases agree with TRBD2. From germline, CDR1 is SGHDT and CDR2 YYEEEE. This CDR3 is 14 amino acids long. V trimming: 2 bases; J trimming: 7 bases; junction bases outside the gene matches: 5. CDR3 sequence: CASSFSLAGGEQYF. In DNA form, the CDR3 reads TGTGCCAGCAGCTTTAGTCTAGCGGGAGGAGAGCAGTACTTC.

This clone was seen a handful of times. The chain employs TRBV5-1 and TRBJ1-4, with D possibly TRBD1 on 5 matching bases. The CDR3 is made up of 16 amino acids. V lost 4 bases, J lost 3 bases, and 16 bases lay in between. Germline V gene data show CDR1 as SGHRS and CDR2 as YFSETQ. The CDR3 DNA is TGCGCCAGCAGCCACGGGGGGTCCTTGGCTAATGAAAAACTGTTTTTT. Translating gives CASSHGGSLANEKLFF. Variable domain in full (rest from reference TRBV5-1 and TRBJ1-4): KAGVTQTPRYLIKTRGQQVTLSCSPISGHRSVSWYQQTPGQGLQFLFEYFSETQRNKGNFPGRFSGRQFSNSRSEMNVSTLELGDSALYLCASSHGGSLANEKLFFGSGTQLSVL.